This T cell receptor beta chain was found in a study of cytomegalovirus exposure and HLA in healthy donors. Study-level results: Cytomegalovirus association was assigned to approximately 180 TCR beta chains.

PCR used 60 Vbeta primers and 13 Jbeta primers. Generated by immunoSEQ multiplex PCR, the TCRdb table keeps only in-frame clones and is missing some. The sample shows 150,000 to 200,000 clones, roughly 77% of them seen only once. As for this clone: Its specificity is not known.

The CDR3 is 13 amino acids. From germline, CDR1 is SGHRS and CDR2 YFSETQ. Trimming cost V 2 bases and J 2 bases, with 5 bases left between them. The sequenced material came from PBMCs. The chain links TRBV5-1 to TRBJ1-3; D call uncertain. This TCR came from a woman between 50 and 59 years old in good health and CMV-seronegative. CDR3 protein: CASSFQAGNTIYF. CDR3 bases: TGCGCCAGCAGCTTCCAGGCTGGAAACACCATATATTTT.